This passage covers 27 T cell receptor beta chains from one sample sequenced in a study of cytomegalovirus exposure and HLA in healthy donors. This PCR relied on a set of 60 Vbeta primers and 13 Jbeta primers. Data came from immunoSEQ multiplex PCR; TCRdb stores just in-frame clones and leaves some out. In total, the table holds 35,000 to 50,000 clones. The sample taken for sequencing was PBMCs. The receptors here all came from a male donor in good health and CMV-seronegative.

V and J are TRBV6-1 and TRBJ2-1; D unclear. This CDR3 contains 12 residues. Trimming took off 6 bases at V and 8 bases at J, with 11 bases between the two ends. Germline V gene sequence: CDR1 MNHNS, CDR2 SASEGT. CDR3 in DNA: TGTGCCAGCAGCCCAAGCCGGGATGAGCAGTTCTTC. Amino acid sequence: CASSPSRDEQFF.

This chain uses TRBV18 with TRBJ1-5; TRBD1 agrees at 7 bases. The germline CDR1 and CDR2 sequences are KGHSH and LQKENI. The CDR3 runs 13 residues. The ends lost 5 bases at V and 3 bases at J; junction bases unmatched: 1. For the CDR3, the DNA is TGTGCCAGCTCAACAGGGGACAATCAGCCCCAGCATTTT. It is translated as CASSTGDNQPQHF.

Concerning this clone: One junction end does not reproduce the germline sequence, and a read error may be involved. The chain employs TRBV5-1 and TRBJ1-1; D unresolved. The germline gives CDR1 SGHRS, CDR2 YFSETQ. The CDR3 length is 13 residues. The CDR3 DNA reads as TGCGCCAGCAGCGACCAAAAACGGACTGAAGTTTTCTTT. Protein sequence: CASSDQKRTEVFF.

The chain employs TRBV18 and TRBJ1-1; D gene unclear. This CDR3 has 15 residues. Per germline, CDR1 KGHSH and CDR2 LQKENI. The V gene lost 3 bases and the J gene lost 5 bases, with 16 bases spanning the gap. CDR3 coding DNA: TGTGCCAGCTCACCGCCAGGCGACCGGAAAACTGAAGCTTTCTTT. This gives the protein CASSPPGDRKTEAFF.

This chain links TRBV5-4 with TRBJ2-5; TRBD2 might be the D (6 bases). There are 15 residues in the CDR3. V dropped 4 bases and J dropped 7 bases, with 20 bases sitting between them. Looked up from germline, CDR1 is SGHNT and CDR2 is YYREEE (reference sequence). DNA for the CDR3: TGTGCCAGCAGCCAGCGTCAGGGAGGAATGGGGACCCAGTACTTC. Translation: CASSQRQGGMGTQYF.

The rearrangement uses TRBV7-8 and TRBJ1-1, with 7 bases lining up with TRBD1. This CDR3 comprises 18 residues. V was pared by 1 base and J by 0 bases, with 11 bases of the junction left unmatched. The V gene's germline CDR1 is SGHVS and CDR2 FQNEAQ. The CDR3 DNA follows: TGTGCCAGCAGCTTAGGGGGGACAGACACGTGGTTGAACACTGAAGCTTTCTTT. This encodes CASSLGGTDTWLNTEAFF.

CDR3 DNA: TGTGCCAGCAGTTCCCAGGGAGATACGCAGTATTTT. Its protein product is CASSSQGDTQYF. The chain has TRBV6-1 and TRBJ2-3; perhaps TRBD1 as D (5 bases). The CDR3 spans 12 residues. The V end lost 5 bases, the J end lost 5 bases, and 8 bases lay between the germline ends. CDR1 and CDR2 (germline): MNHNS, SASEGT.

The chain is built from TRBV7-3 and TRBJ2-7; possible D gene TRBD2, 5 bases. Germline V CDR1 and CDR2: SGHTA, FQGTGA. This CDR3 has 13 residues. V shed 3 bases and J shed 7 bases, with 13 bases lying between them. This CDR3 reads CASSFRGKGEQYF. The CDR3 nucleotides are TGTGCCAGCAGCTTCCGAGGGAAGGGAGAGCAGTACTTC.

V usage is TRBV30 and J usage is TRBJ2-1, with 7 bases that match TRBD1. Per the germline V gene, CDR1 is GTSNPN and CDR2 is SVGIG (reference sequence). J was trimmed by 6 bases and V by 4 bases; bases with no gene match: 6. The CDR3 is 13 residues long. In DNA, the CDR3 is TGTGCCTGGACAACGACAGGGAGCAATGAGCAGTTCTTC. Its protein product is CAWTTTGSNEQFF.

The chain employs TRBV30 and TRBJ2-3; D perhaps matches TRBD2 (5 bases). This CDR3 is built from 13 residues. The V gene's germline CDR1 is GTSNPN and CDR2 SVGIG (reference sequence). The V end lost 4 bases, the J end lost 2 bases, and 10 bases lay between the germline ends. The CDR3 DNA reads TGTGCCTGGATCGTCGGGAACACAGATACGCAGTATTTT. It translates to CAWIVGNTDTQYF.

The chain joins TRBV25-1 to TRBJ2-4; maybe TRBD1 (5 bases). The CDR3 consists of 14 residues. Germline loops: CDR1 MGHDK, CDR2 SYGVNS. V was shortened by 2 bases and J by 6 bases, with 11 bases between the two germline ends. The DNA for the CDR3 is TGTGCCAGCAGTGAAACTGGGCAGGGAAACATTCAGTACTTC. Translation gives CASSETGQGNIQYF.

CDR3: CASSPGSGPYEQYF. In nucleotides, the CDR3 is TGTGCCAGCAGCCCTGGGAGCGGGCCCTACGAGCAGTACTTC. This rearrangement joins TRBV7-9 to TRBJ2-7; D may be TRBD2 (6 bases). The CDR3 spans 14 residues. Trimming removed 5 bases from V and 2 bases from J, with 13 bases in between. Germline V lookup: CDR1 SEHNR, CDR2 FQNEAQ (reference sequence).

The chain recombines TRBV28 with TRBJ2-2, with a possible D match to TRBD2 (6 bases). Trimming pared 6 bases from V and 5 bases from J, leaving 13 bases between. Per germline, CDR1 MDHEN and CDR2 SYDVKM. The CDR3 consists of 14 residues. CDR3 coding DNA: TGTGCCAGCAGGACCTCACGGGGGACCGGGGAGCTGTTTTTT. Its protein product is CASRTSRGTGELFF.

This chain joins TRBV7-2 and TRBJ2-7, with TRBD2 identical over 11 bases. V shed 5 bases, J shed 3 bases, and the junction held 6 bases outside the gene matches. This CDR3 contains 15 residues. Germline V gene data show CDR1 as SGHTA and CDR2 as FQGNSA. The CDR3 sequence is CASSPRLAGNYEQYF. CDR3 sequence (DNA): TGTGCCAGCAGCCCCCGACTAGCGGGGAACTACGAGCAGTACTTC.

The chain combines TRBV11-2 with TRBJ1-4; D perhaps matches TRBD1 (5 bases). The CDR3 has 13 amino acids. CDR1 and CDR2 (germline): SGHAT, FQNNGV. Trimming took off 5 bases at V and 5 bases at J, with 9 bases between the two ends. This CDR3 is CASSADRNEKLFF. CDR3 DNA sequence: TGTGCCAGCAGCGCAGACAGAAATGAAAAACTGTTTTTT.

The chain combines TRBV7-2 with TRBJ2-1; TRBD2 matches 8 bases. V gave up 6 bases and J gave up 9 bases; unmatched junction bases: 4. CDR1 SGHTA and CDR2 FQGNSA come from the germline V gene. This CDR3 spans 12 amino acids. The CDR3 loop is CASSVAGSEQFF. As DNA, the CDR3 is TGTGCCAGCAGTGTAGCGGGGAGTGAGCAGTTCTTC.

This chain uses TRBV18 with TRBJ2-5; the match to TRBD2 covers 10 bases. Losses at the gene ends were 3 bases for V and 3 bases for J; bases not matched to a gene: 10. The CDR3 spans 17 residues. CDR1 KGHSH and CDR2 LQKENI come from the germline V gene. CDR3 DNA sequence: TGTGCCAGCTCACCCCTTTCCAGTCTAGCGGGAGAAGAGACCCAGTACTTC. Its translation: CASSPLSSLAGEETQYF.

Comment on this clone: The junction shows a germline mismatch at one end, possibly a read error. The chain has TRBV20-1 and TRBJ2-4, with 8 bases aligning to TRBD1. Germline CDR1 reads DFQATT; CDR2 reads SNEGSKA (reference sequence). This CDR3 region has 11 residues. In nucleotides, the CDR3 is TGCAGTGCTAGAACGGACAGGGTGGTCCTCTTC. Translating gives CSARTDRVVLF.

The gene calls are TRBV19 and TRBJ2-1; tentatively, D is TRBD2 (6 bases). This CDR3 contains 15 residues. Trimming cost V 4 bases and J 9 bases, with 19 bases left between them. Germline assignment: CDR1 LNHDA and CDR2 SQIVND (reference sequence). CDR3 coding DNA: TGTGCCAGTAGTACCGGGACTCCAAATCGGGCTGAGCAGTTCTTC. Translating gives CASSTGTPNRAEQFF. Using reference TRBV19 and TRBJ2-1 for the parts outside the CDR3, the full variable domain is DGGITQSPKYLFRKEGQNVTLSCEQNLNHDAMYWYRQDPGQGLRLIYYSQIVNDFQKGDIAEGYSVSREKKESFPLTVTSAQKNPTAFYLCASSTGTPNRAEQFFGPGTRLTVL.

The chain has TRBV7-6 and TRBJ1-1; D is ambiguous. Germline V gene data show CDR1 as SGHVS and CDR2 as FNYEAQ. The CDR3 spans 19 residues. Trimming shortened V by 10 bases and J by 0 bases, and 30 bases separated the two germline ends. CDR3 region: CATYPTGHPSGALNTEAFF. The CDR3 DNA follows: TGTGCCACCTACCCCACCGGTCACCCGTCGGGAGCACTGAACACTGAAGCTTTCTTT.

The chain couples TRBV18 to TRBJ2-6, with 7 positions matching TRBD2. The V and J ends lost 1 base and 0 bases, in that order; junction bases with no gene match: 3. CDR3 size: 17 residues. CDR1 and CDR2 from the germline V gene are KGHSH and LQKENI. The CDR3 sequence: CASSPRREGSGANVLTF. The DNA for the CDR3 is TGTGCCAGCTCACCACGCAGGGAGGGCTCTGGGGCCAACGTCCTGACTTTC.

The CDR3 sequence: CASSTRQHAPGELFF. For the CDR3, the DNA is TGTGCCAGTAGTACGAGACAGCATGCGCCCGGGGAGCTGTTTTTT. The chain recombines TRBV19 with TRBJ2-2; TRBD1 might be the D (5 bases). This CDR3 is 15 amino acids long. With 4 bases removed from V and 6 bases from J, the gap between germline ends came to 15 bases. The germline V gene has CDR1 LNHDA and CDR2 SQIVND (reference sequence).

The chain combines TRBV5-5 with TRBJ2-1, with 10 bases aligning to TRBD2. CDR3 size: 15 residues. With V trimmed by 0 bases and J by 7 bases, 4 bases remained unmatched. CDR1 is SGHKS and CDR2 is YYEKEE in the germline V gene (reference sequence). CDR3 sequence: CASSLAGTSANEQFF. The CDR3 DNA sequence: TGTGCCAGCAGCTTGGCCGGGACTAGCGCTAATGAGCAGTTCTTC.

The chain joins TRBV27 to TRBJ2-1; TRBD2 is a possible D gene (6 bases). V shed 5 bases and J shed 6 bases, with 14 bases lying between them. CDR3 length: 14 amino acids. The V gene's germline CDR1 is MNHEY and CDR2 SMNVEV (reference sequence). The CDR3 loop is CASSEGGGFNEQFF. The CDR3 DNA reads as TGTGCCAGCAGTGAGGGAGGTGGTTTCAATGAGCAGTTCTTC.

The rearrangement joins TRBV5-1 to TRBJ2-3; TRBD1 matches 8 bases. Germline CDR1 and CDR2: SGHRS and YFSETQ. The trim removed 4 bases at V and 0 bases at J, leaving 4 bases unmatched. The CDR3 is made up of 15 amino acids. The CDR3 nucleotides are TGCGCCAGCAGCCCGGACAGGGCTAGCACAGATACGCAGTATTTT. Protein product: CASSPDRASTDTQYF. The full variable domain, completed using reference TRBV5-1 and TRBJ2-3, is KAGVTQTPRYLIKTRGQQVTLSCSPISGHRSVSWYQQTPGQGLQFLFEYFSETQRNKGNFPGRFSGRQFSNSRSEMNVSTLELGDSALYLCASSPDRASTDTQYFGPGTRLTVL.

The chain links TRBV9 to TRBJ1-3, with D uncertain. The CDR3 sequence is 15 residues long. V gave up 0 bases and J gave up 0 bases, with 7 bases separating them. The V gene's germline CDR1 is SGDLS and CDR2 YYNGEE. CDR3 sequence (DNA): TGTGCCAGCAGCGTAGGGGCAGACTCTGGAAACACCATATATTTT. This translates into CASSVGADSGNTIYF. Drawing the rest from reference TRBV9 and TRBJ1-3, the complete variable domain is DSGVTQTPKHLITATGQRVTLRCSPRSGDLSVYWYQQSLDQGLQFLIQYYNGEERAKGNILERFSAQQFPDLHSELNLSSLELGDSALYFCASSVGADSGNTIYFGEGSWLTVV.

Here the CDR3 reads CASSPQGYPQETQYF. CDR3 nucleotides: TGTGCCAGCAGCCCTCAGGGGTATCCTCAAGAGACCCAGTACTTC. The chain joins TRBV7-8 to TRBJ2-5; possibly TRBD1 for D (6 bases). CDR3 length: 15 amino acids. CDR1 is SGHVS, CDR2 FQNEAQ, per germline. V was trimmed by 5 bases and J by 2 bases, leaving 15 bases between them.